The source of this TCR beta chain is a study of blood T cell repertoires in COVID-19. Background on the study: Some COVID-19 samples were acute and others convalescent; all came from the United States, Italy and Spain. The analysed material was cDNA or gDNA that came from T cells, B-cell-depleted T cells, or PBMCs.

The data were produced by immunoSEQ multiplex PCR, yet TCRdb's version contains in-frame clones alone and is incomplete. The profile shows roughly 65,000 clones, roughly 86% of them singletons. In germline, CDR1 is MDHEN, CDR2 SYDVKM. The CDR3 runs to 14 residues. The V gene lost 8 bases and the J gene lost 4 bases, with 14 bases spanning the gap. The source material was peripheral blood. The V gene is TRBV28, the J gene TRBJ1-4; perhaps TRBD1 as D (6 bases). This TCR was sampled from a woman in her fifties or sixties with acute or convalescent COVID-19. The CDR3 DNA follows: TGTGCCAGCGGGACAACAGGTGTTAATGAAAAACTGTTTTTT. Amino acids: CASGTTGVNEKLFF.